One and the same sample provided the 7 T cell receptor beta chains below, sequenced in a study of T cell clonotyping in hematopoietic cell transplantation (dated by TCRdb to about 2021). Libraries were made using the immunoSEQ multiplex PCR assay. TCRdb obtained this table from immuneACCESS and retained in-frame rearrangements with V and J assigned. These tables miss some clones; where compared with another copy, unresolved V genes account for less than half of the shortfall, and the remainder is unexplained. Recorded for this sample are about 45,000 clones; around 80% of them occurred a single time. Together, the top ten hold 5% to 6.5% of the sample. According to the study, the label for this sample's time point signals: recipient sample about 28 days before transplant, after cytoreduction. Sample: peripheral blood mononuclear cells, taken before stem cell transplant. These receptors were collected from a man aged 55 to 70 with myelodysplastic syndrome. Some clones in this sample may be carry-over from other donors' samples.

This clone was counted a single time. This chain connects TRBV2 to TRBJ2-2; D remains unclear. Germline CDR1 is SNHLY and CDR2 is FYNNEI. This CDR3 contains 14 residues. Trimming stripped 5 bases from V and 0 bases from J, with 7 bases between. This CDR3 reads CASSFQTNTGELFF. The CDR3 region has the DNA TGTGCCAGCAGTTTTCAGACGAACACCGGGGAGCTGTTTTTT.

This rearrangement joins TRBV5-1 to TRBJ2-7; 9 nucleotides align to TRBD2. The CDR3 loop spans 17 amino acids. Germline assignment: CDR1 SGHRS and CDR2 YFSETQ. Unmatched junction bases numbered 10, after V lost 0 bases and J lost 3 bases. CDR3: CASSLEIRTSAFYEQYF. In DNA, the CDR3 is TGCGCCAGCAGCTTGGAGATCAGGACTAGCGCTTTCTACGAGCAGTACTTC.

V gene TRBV14 combines with J gene TRBJ2-7; 11 bases fit TRBD2. CDR1 SGHDN and CDR2 FVKESK come from the germline V gene. V was clipped by 4 bases and J by 2 bases; unmatched bases: 7. The CDR3 consists of 16 residues. The CDR3 DNA is TGTGCCAGCAGCCGGGTAGCGGGGGGGCCCACCTACGAGCAGTACTTC. Translated, it gives CASSRVAGGPTYEQYF.

In this sample, this clone turned up a few times. The rearrangement uses TRBV6-5 and TRBJ2-7; 7 nucleotides line up with TRBD1. The CDR3 is made up of 14 amino acids. CDR1 is MNHEY and CDR2 is SVGAGI in the germline V gene. V was clipped by 5 bases and J by 2 bases; unmatched bases: 6. CDR3 sequence (DNA): TGTGCCAGCAGTGGCCGGGACAGCACCTACGAGCAGTACTTC. Protein: CASSGRDSTYEQYF.

This clone was observed a few times. The V and J genes are TRBV2 and TRBJ1-1; weak D call: TRBD1 (5 bases). The ends were cut back, 6 bases at V and 0 bases at J, with 14 bases in the middle. Germline CDR1 reads SNHLY; CDR2 reads FYNNEI. The CDR3 runs 15 residues. The CDR3 DNA reads TGTGCCAGCAGGAACACCGGGACGATGAACACTGAAGCTTTCTTT. This sequence encodes CASRNTGTMNTEAFF.

The chain combines TRBV29-1 with TRBJ1-1, with TRBD1 as a possible D gene (6 bases). V dropped 7 bases and J dropped 5 bases, with 23 bases sitting between them. This CDR3 has 15 amino acids. CDR1 and CDR2 (germline): SQVTM, ANQGSEA. The CDR3 DNA is TGCAGCGGCCGGGTCCCATTTCAGGGGTGGACTGAAGCTTTCTTT. Translating it yields CSGRVPFQGWTEAFF.

The chain joins TRBV5-6 to TRBJ2-1; TRBD2 matches at 12 bases. The CDR3 has 15 amino acids. The V gene's germline CDR1 is SGHDT and CDR2 YYEEEE. The V gene end was trimmed by 2 bases and the J gene end by 10 bases; junction bases not matched to a gene: 7. DNA for the CDR3: TGTGCCAGCAGCTTACTAGCGGGAGGAAGCATCGAGCAGTTCTTC. This translates into CASSLLAGGSIEQFF.